This record covers a single T cell receptor beta chain. Its matching antigen is unknown. The CDR3 goes on 3 residues after the read ends, and that part is filled in from the germline J gene. Germline lookup yields CDR1 SGHRS and CDR2 YFSETQ. This CDR3 contains 15 residues. V lost 4 bases and J lost 2; bases outside the gene matches: 2. TCRdb keeps only in-frame clones here, not all; method: immunoSEQ multiplex PCR. The sample's table shows roughly 30,000 clones. Prevalent HPV16 infections were excluded; only incident single HPV16 infections included. The sample is drawn from a study of T cells in women clearing cervical HPV infection. Study-level results: T-cell numbers per sample were unknown and may explain richness differences.

Sequenced material: blood buffy coat. The sequence derives from a woman between 18 and 70 years old with a cervical HPV16 infection that either progressed to CIN3+ or cleared (not recorded which). The chain links TRBV5-1 to TRBJ2-1, with 11 bases matching TRBD2. This CDR3 reads CASSQGLAAYNEQFF. Incomplete CDR3 DNA: TGCGCCAGCAGCCAGGGACTAGCGGCCTACAATGAG.